The next 27 T cell receptor beta chains were all read from a single sample in a study of blood T cell repertoires in COVID-19. Sequencing used immunoSEQ multiplex PCR; TCRdb keeps in-frame clones, though not all of them. The data show over 200,000 clones, about four fifths seen once. The sample comprised peripheral blood. Receptors were obtained from a man aged 40-49 years with active or convalescent COVID-19.

This chain uses TRBV2 with TRBJ1-5; D unresolved. V lost 3 bases, J lost 7 bases, and 10 bases lay in between. The germline gives CDR1 SNHLY, CDR2 FYNNEI. CDR3 length: 13 amino acids. CDR3 bases: TGTGCCAGCAGTGATCTGGAGCGCCAGCCCCAGCATTTT. This codes for CASSDLERQPQHF. Drawing the rest from reference TRBV2 and TRBJ1-5, the complete variable domain is EPEVTQTPSHQVTQMGQEVILRCVPISNHLYFYWYRQILGQKVEFLVSFYNNEISEKSEIFDDQFSVERPDGSNFTLKIRSTKLEDSAMYFCASSDLERQPQHFGDGTRLSIL.

V and J are TRBV18 and TRBJ1-3, with a weak D call TRBD1 (6 bases). The ends were cut back, 2 bases at V and 1 base at J, with 15 bases in the middle. This CDR3 has 17 residues. CDR1 is KGHSH and CDR2 is LQKENI in the germline V gene. CDR3 protein: CASSPIKAGVSGNTIYF. The DNA of the CDR3 is TGTGCCAGCTCACCAATTAAAGCAGGGGTATCTGGAAACACCATATATTTT.

A few counts support this clone. This chain links TRBV6-5 with TRBJ2-7; a possible D gene is TRBD2 (7 bases). The germline V gene has CDR1 MNHEY and CDR2 SVGAGI. Trimming pared 0 bases from V and 6 bases from J, leaving 15 bases between. The CDR3 has 15 amino acids. For the CDR3, the DNA is TGTGCCAGCAGTTACTCAGGGGGAGGGCCGAGCGAGCAGTACTTC. Residues: CASSYSGGGPSEQYF.

This rearrangement joins TRBV3-1 (or the pseudogene TRBV3-2) to TRBJ2-2, with 14 nucleotides matching TRBD2. This CDR3 spans 18 amino acids. Trimming cost V 4 bases and J 4 bases; bases outside gene matches: 8. Germline V gene data show CDR1 as LGHDT and CDR2 as YNNKEL (reference sequence). This CDR3 is CASSRVGLAGGGTGELFF. The CDR3 nucleotides are TGTGCCAGCAGCCGAGTAGGACTAGCGGGGGGTGGCACCGGGGAGCTGTTTTTT.

This clone was seen just once. The chain has TRBV5-1 and TRBJ2-3, with TRBD1 matching 9 bases. The germline V gene encodes CDR1 SGHRS and CDR2 YFSETQ. Trimming at V came to 4 bases and at J to 4 bases, leaving 7 bases not matched to a gene. The CDR3 length is 15 residues. Here the CDR3 DNA reads TGCGCCAGCAGCAAAGGGACAGGGAAGGCAGATACGCAGTATTTT. It yields the protein CASSKGTGKADTQYF.

This clone has a handful of counts. This sequence joins TRBV19 and TRBJ1-5; 11 bases are shared with TRBD1. In germline, CDR1 is LNHDA, CDR2 SQIVND (reference sequence). The CDR3 has 17 residues. The trim removed 8 bases at V and 2 bases at J, leaving 11 bases unmatched. The CDR3 region has the DNA TGTGCCAGTTTGGGGACAGGGGGAGGGTTTGGCAATCAGCCCCAGCATTTT. It codes for CASLGTGGGFGNQPQHF.

The chain couples TRBV11-3 to TRBJ1-1; TRBD1 matches 9 bases. Trimming took 5 bases from V and 6 from J; bases not matched to a gene: 10. Per germline, CDR1 SGHNT and CDR2 YENEEA. The CDR3 totals 15 residues. CDR3 region: CASSNRDRVGPEAFF. The CDR3, as DNA: TGTGCCAGCAGCAACCGGGACAGGGTGGGGCCTGAAGCTTTCTTT.

V and J are TRBV11-2 and TRBJ2-2; the match to TRBD1 covers 7 bases. The CDR3 contains 15 residues. The germline V gene has CDR1 SGHAT and CDR2 FQNNGV. The V and J ends lost 4 bases and 1 base, in that order; junction bases with no gene match: 3. DNA of the CDR3: TGTGCCAGCAGCTCAGGACAGGAGAACACCGGGGAGCTGTTTTTT. This sequence encodes CASSSGQENTGELFF.

The rearrangement uses TRBV5-1 and TRBJ2-1; D possibly corresponds to TRBD1 (6 bases). Looked up from germline, CDR1 is SGHRS and CDR2 is YFSETQ. V was clipped by 2 bases and J by 5 bases, with 14 bases between them. This CDR3 contains 15 residues. The chain's CDR3 is CASSLQGTDNNEQFF. The CDR3 bases are TGCGCCAGCAGCTTACAGGGAACGGACAACAATGAGCAGTTCTTC. Full variable domain (rest looked up from reference TRBV5-1 and TRBJ2-1): KAGVTQTPRYLIKTRGQQVTLSCSPISGHRSVSWYQQTPGQGLQFLFEYFSETQRNKGNFPGRFSGRQFSNSRSEMNVSTLELGDSALYLCASSLQGTDNNEQFFGPGTRLTVL.

This chain connects TRBV30 to TRBJ1-1; TRBD1 is a possible D gene (5 bases). Germline values: CDR1 GTSNPN, CDR2 SVGIG (reference sequence). The V end was cut by 2 bases, the J end by 2 bases, with 12 bases between. The CDR3 totals 14 residues. The CDR3 protein is CAWSQGRVNTEAFF. For the CDR3, the DNA is TGTGCCTGGAGTCAGGGCAGAGTTAACACTGAAGCTTTCTTT.

J is TRBJ1-5 and V is TRBV28; D is undetermined. V lost 6 bases and J lost 3, with 15 bases in between. This CDR3 has 15 amino acids. Germline V CDR1 and CDR2: MDHEN, SYDVKM. The CDR3 reads CASSPPGRDNQPQHF. For the CDR3, the DNA is TGTGCCAGCAGCCCCCCCGGGAGGGACAATCAGCCCCAGCATTTT.

The J gene is TRBJ1-1, the V gene TRBV4-2; 7 nucleotides agree with TRBD1. Germline lookup yields CDR1 LGHNA and CDR2 YNFKEQ. J lost 1 base, V lost 3 bases, and 5 bases had no gene match. This CDR3 region has 15 residues. CDR3 sequence (DNA): TGTGCCAGCAGCCATACAGGGGCGCAGAACACTGAAGCTTTCTTT. Its translation: CASSHTGAQNTEAFF.

V usage is TRBV27 and J usage is TRBJ1-1; 9 nucleotides agree with TRBD1. The germline V gene encodes CDR1 MNHEY and CDR2 SMNVEV (reference sequence). The CDR3 extends over 13 amino acids. The V gene end was trimmed by 7 bases and the J gene end by 8 bases; junction bases not matched to a gene: 8. This CDR3 is CASTSDRGGEAFF. The CDR3 coding sequence is TGTGCCAGCACCTCGGACAGGGGCGGAGAAGCTTTCTTT.

The rearrangement joins TRBV7-9 to TRBJ1-2; the match to TRBD1 covers 7 bases. The V and J ends lost 4 bases and 7 bases, in that order; junction bases with no gene match: 9. The CDR3 consists of 14 residues. The germline CDR1 and CDR2 sequences are SEHNR and FQNEAQ (reference sequence). The CDR3 loop is CASSYPDRAPGYTF. CDR3 sequence (DNA): TGTGCCAGCAGCTACCCAGACAGGGCGCCTGGCTACACCTTC.

The chain uses TRBV3-1 (or the pseudogene TRBV3-2) and TRBJ2-2, with unresolved D. The CDR3 runs 12 residues. The germline V and J ends were trimmed by 5 bases and 5 bases, with 6 bases remaining between them. Germline V CDR1 and CDR2: LGHDT, YNNKEL (reference sequence). The CDR3 region is CASSVHTGELFF. CDR3 nucleotide sequence: TGTGCCAGCAGCGTACATACCGGGGAGCTGTTTTTT.

The DNA of the CDR3 is TGTGCCAGCAGCCTTGTCGGCGGTACTAATGAAAAACTGTTTTTT. It translates to CASSLVGGTNEKLFF. This sequence joins TRBV7-9 and TRBJ1-4, with D uncertain. Trimming took 5 bases from V and 2 from J, leaving 12 bases between them. Germline lookup yields CDR1 SEHNR and CDR2 FQNEAQ (reference sequence). CDR3 length equals 15 residues.

J is TRBJ2-7 and V is TRBV19; TRBD1 aligns across 10 bases. This CDR3 spans 15 amino acids. V trimming: 5 bases; J trimming: 2 bases; junction bases outside the gene matches: 6. The V gene's germline CDR1 is LNHDA and CDR2 SQIVND (reference sequence). CDR3: CASSPGQGGAYEQYF. For the CDR3, the DNA is TGTGCCAGTAGTCCCGGACAGGGGGGCGCCTACGAGCAGTACTTC.

The V call is TRBV7-2, the J call TRBJ1-3; weak D call: TRBD1 (5 bases). V dropped 1 base and J dropped 8 bases, with 15 bases sitting between them. CDR3 length equals 15 residues. Germline loops: CDR1 SGHTA, CDR2 FQGNSA. In DNA, the CDR3 is TGTGCCAGCAGCTTAGTCGATCAGGGTAGTCACACCATATATTTT. It codes for CASSLVDQGSHTIYF.

This clone occurred a few times. The J gene is TRBJ2-5, the V gene TRBV24-1; 9 bases match TRBD2. The CDR3 spans 17 residues. Germline CDR1 KGHDR, CDR2 SFDVKD. V lost 3 bases to trimming and J lost 5 bases; unmatched junction nucleotides: 12. The CDR3 loop is CATSDAFRTSAEETQYF. The CDR3 DNA sequence: TGTGCCACCAGTGATGCCTTTAGGACTAGCGCTGAGGAGACCCAGTACTTC.

This clone has only one observation. This chain connects TRBV27 to TRBJ1-2, with TRBD1 matching over 12 bases. This CDR3 region has 16 residues. Germline V lookup: CDR1 MNHEY, CDR2 SMNVEV (reference sequence). The V segment lost 8 bases and the J segment 4 bases; nucleotides outside the gene matches: 11. As DNA, the CDR3 is TGTGCCAGCGGATTTCCGGGACAGGGGGCGGGCTATGGCTACACCTTC. Residues: CASGFPGQGAGYGYTF.

J is TRBJ1-3 and V is TRBV5-4, with no clear D. This CDR3 region has 16 residues. V was clipped by 0 bases and J by 0 bases, with 10 bases between them. Germline CDR1 is SGHNT and CDR2 is YYREEE (reference sequence). The CDR3 sequence is CASSLGSSGSGNTIYF. CDR3 bases: TGTGCCAGCAGCTTGGGCAGCTCGGGCTCTGGAAACACCATATATTTT. Based on the CDR3 plus reference TRBV5-4 and TRBJ1-3, the full variable domain is ETGVTQSPTHLIKTRGQQVTLRCSSQSGHNTVSWYQQALGQGPQFIFQYYREEENGRGNFPPRFSGLQFPNYSSELNVNALELDDSALYLCASSLGSSGSGNTIYFGEGSWLTVV.

The J gene is TRBJ2-6, the V gene TRBV9; D not resolved. The CDR3 sequence is 18 residues long. V lost 0 bases and J lost 2, with 15 bases in between. Germline V gene data show CDR1 as SGDLS and CDR2 as YYNGEE. In nucleotides, the CDR3 is TGTGCCAGCAGCGTAGAAGTAGATCTCACTCCTGGGGCCAACGTCCTGACTTTC. Its protein product is CASSVEVDLTPGANVLTF.

This chain's CDR3 is CATTPWDFLRTEAFF. The CDR3 DNA reads as TGTGCCACCACTCCCTGGGACTTCCTCCGTACTGAAGCTTTCTTT. V gene TRBV28 combines with J gene TRBJ1-1, with D tentatively TRBD1 (5 bases). CDR3 length: 15 residues. The ends were cut back, 10 bases at V and 5 bases at J, with 23 bases in the middle. The germline gives CDR1 MDHEN, CDR2 SYDVKM.

The J gene is TRBJ2-5, the V gene TRBV3-1 (or the pseudogene TRBV3-2); 9 bases agree with TRBD2. V lost 8 bases, J lost 6 bases, and 16 bases stayed unmatched. The CDR3 contains 16 residues. Germline lookup yields CDR1 LGHDT and CDR2 YNNKEL (reference sequence). CDR3 nucleotide sequence: TGTGCCAGCTGTGAGGATTGCGGGGGGGCTCGGCAGACCCAGTACTTC. Its translation: CASCEDCGGARQTQYF.

This chain joins TRBV12-5 and TRBJ1-2; no definite D call. Per germline, CDR1 LGHNT and CDR2 FRNRAP. Trimming took off 8 bases at V and 4 bases at J, with 14 bases between the two ends. The CDR3 is made up of 13 amino acids. The CDR3 loop is CASSPRLTYGYTF. In DNA form, the CDR3 reads TGTGCTAGTAGTCCCAGGTTGACCTATGGCTACACCTTC.

The rearrangement joins TRBV19 to TRBJ1-1; D is uncertain. The ends were cut back, 5 bases at V and 6 bases at J, with 10 bases in the middle. The CDR3 consists of 12 residues. The germline gives CDR1 LNHDA, CDR2 SQIVND (reference sequence). The CDR3 DNA follows: TGTGCCAGTAGTCCCGCAGGCGCTGAAGCTTTCTTT. It yields the protein CASSPAGAEAFF.

The rearrangement uses TRBV7-9 and TRBJ1-3, with TRBD1 matching 7 bases. Looked up from germline, CDR1 is SEHNR and CDR2 is FQNEAQ (reference sequence). J was trimmed by 4 bases and V by 3 bases; bases with no gene match: 6. The length of the CDR3 is 15 residues. The CDR3 DNA sequence: TGTGCCAGCAGCTTTGAGGGGGCGCGAGGAAACACCATATATTTT. It encodes CASSFEGARGNTIYF.